A single sample is the source of the 14 T cell receptor beta chains below, sequenced in a study of T cell responses to AZD1222 COVID-19 vaccine. TCRdb's copy holds only in-frame clones and misses some; the assay was immunoSEQ multiplex PCR. The repertoire holds under 300,000 clones, with over 85% as singletons. The sequencing here drew on peripheral blood, taken on day 0 of AZD1222 vaccination. The receptor source for this set is an adult in good health.

The chain uses TRBV9 and TRBJ2-1; D is undetermined. V was shortened by 2 bases and J by 9 bases, with 15 bases between the two germline ends. This CDR3 is 14 amino acids long. The germline V gene encodes CDR1 SGDLS and CDR2 YYNGEE. CDR3 sequence (DNA): TGTGCCAGCAGCGTCATCGGCGGCCCAGGTGAGCAGTTCTTC. It codes for CASSVIGGPGEQFF.

This CDR3 is CASSVVKGGRYGYTF. As DNA, the CDR3 is TGTGCCAGCAGCGTAGTAAAAGGGGGCAGGTATGGCTACACCTTC. V gene TRBV9 combines with J gene TRBJ1-2; 7 positions agree with TRBD1. V lost 0 bases and J lost 5; bases outside the gene matches: 7. CDR1 is SGDLS, CDR2 YYNGEE, per germline. This CDR3 has 15 residues. The full variable domain, with the rest looked up from reference TRBV9 and TRBJ1-2, is DSGVTQTPKHLITATGQRVTLRCSPRSGDLSVYWYQQSLDQGLQFLIQYYNGEERAKGNILERFSAQQFPDLHSELNLSSLELGDSALYFCASSVVKGGRYGYTFGSGTRLTVV.

The chain links TRBV20-1 to TRBJ1-2, with D unclear. Germline lookup yields CDR1 DFQATT and CDR2 SNEGSKA (reference sequence). Trimming took 6 bases from V and 5 from J, leaving 10 bases between them. CDR3 length: 11 residues. The CDR3 here is CSAGGSYGYTF. In nucleotides, the CDR3 is TGCAGTGCGGGAGGTTCTTATGGCTACACCTTC.

The rearrangement joins TRBV24-1 to TRBJ1-2; D call uncertain. V was pared by 1 base and J by 7 bases, with 6 bases between. The germline gives CDR1 KGHDR, CDR2 SFDVKD. The CDR3 sequence is 12 residues long. The CDR3 reads CATSDFAGGYTF. The CDR3 bases are TGTGCCACCAGTGATTTCGCCGGTGGCTACACCTTC.

The chain uses TRBV7-6 and TRBJ2-2; 8 bases fit TRBD1. CDR3 length: 16 residues. J gave up 4 bases and V 5 bases, and 9 bases lay outside the gene matches. CDR1 SGHVS and CDR2 FNYEAQ come from the germline V gene. CDR3 region: CASSRPGGRSTGELFF. CDR3 bases: TGTGCCAGCAGCCGACCAGGGGGCCGTAGCACCGGGGAGCTGTTTTTT. Together with reference TRBV7-6 and TRBJ2-2, the CDR3 gives the full variable domain: GAGVSQSPRYKVTKRGQDVALRCDPISGHVSLYWYRQALGQGPEFLTYFNYEAQQDKSGLPNDRFSAERPEGSISTLTIQRTEQRDSAMYRCASSRPGGRSTGELFFGEGSRLTVL.

V usage is TRBV27 and J usage is TRBJ1-6; tentative D call: TRBD1 (6 bases). The CDR3 runs to 13 residues. From germline, CDR1 is MNHEY and CDR2 SMNVEV (reference sequence). Between the trimmed V and J ends, which lost 6 bases and 6 bases, there was a span of 9 bases. The CDR3 bases are TGTGCCAGCAGGGAACAGGGTAATTCACCCCTCCACTTT. It codes for CASREQGNSPLHF.

The chain is built from TRBV6-5 and TRBJ2-2; the D gene could be TRBD1 or TRBD2 (5 bases each). The V and J ends lost 0 bases and 1 base respectively, with 6 bases between them. This CDR3 has 15 residues. Germline assignment: CDR1 MNHEY and CDR2 SVGAGI. The CDR3 DNA is TGTGCCAGCAGTTACTCGGGGGAGAACACCGGGGAGCTGTTTTTT. Protein sequence: CASSYSGENTGELFF.

This rearrangement joins TRBV5-1 to TRBJ1-1; no clear D. The CDR3 extends over 14 amino acids. In germline, CDR1 is SGHRS, CDR2 YFSETQ. V shed 9 bases and J shed 7 bases, with 22 bases lying between them. The CDR3 DNA reads TGCGCCACCCGGTCGGTATCAGTCCTTAGTGAAGCTTTCTTT. Its translation is CATRSVSVLSEAFF.

This clone appeared once. V gene TRBV14 combines with J gene TRBJ1-3; maybe TRBD1 (5 bases). Trimming removed 9 bases at V and 0 bases at J, with 15 bases between. The CDR3 spans 15 residues. Germline CDR1 SGHDN, CDR2 FVKESK. CDR3 loop: CARSNGGPSGNTIYF. The CDR3 DNA is TGTGCCAGATCTAATGGGGGTCCCTCTGGAAACACCATATATTTT.

The chain uses TRBV4-1 and TRBJ2-3; the D is unclear. The CDR3 has 13 amino acids. Trimming removed 7 bases from V and 1 base from J, with 9 bases in between. Germline V gene sequence: CDR1 MGHRA, CDR2 YSYEKL. The DNA for the CDR3 is TGCGCCAGCACCTCGCAGGGCACAGATACGCAGTATTTT. Its translation: CASTSQGTDTQYF.

The chain carries TRBV4-1 and TRBJ1-2, with D hard to call. With 1 base removed from V and 7 bases from J, the gap between germline ends came to 7 bases. This CDR3 contains 12 residues. Germline assignment: CDR1 MGHRA and CDR2 YSYEKL. The CDR3 region has the DNA TGCGCCAGCAGCCAAGGCGGGGTTGGCTACACCTTC. Translation: CASSQGGVGYTF.

The chain combines TRBV9 with TRBJ1-4; TRBD1 aligns across 8 bases. CDR1 is SGDLS and CDR2 is YYNGEE in the germline V gene. The CDR3 totals 16 residues. The V gene end was trimmed by 3 bases and the J gene end by 5 bases; junction bases not matched to a gene: 9. The CDR3 sequence is CASSAQGAGANEKLFF. In DNA, the CDR3 is TGTGCCAGCAGCGCCCAGGGGGCTGGGGCGAATGAAAAACTGTTTTTT.

V usage is TRBV2 and J usage is TRBJ1-1; tentatively, D is TRBD1 (6 bases). V was cut by 7 bases and J by 4 bases, with 13 bases left in between. Germline CDR1 is SNHLY and CDR2 is FYNNEI. CDR3 length: 13 amino acids. CDR3 residues: CASTPVGGTEAFF. Written as DNA, the CDR3 is TGTGCCAGCACCCCAGTAGGGGGCACTGAAGCTTTCTTT.

The chain combines TRBV5-5 with TRBJ2-1; no clear D. Trimming cost V 4 bases and J 0 bases, with 14 bases left between them. The CDR3 loop spans 16 amino acids. CDR1 and CDR2 (germline): SGHKS, YYEKEE (reference sequence). The CDR3 spells CASSVSTSSSYNEQFF. The CDR3 DNA reads as TGTGCCAGCAGCGTCTCTACATCCTCCTCCTACAATGAGCAGTTCTTC.